This T cell receptor beta chain appears in the sequencing data of a study of blood T cell repertoires in COVID-19. The CDR3 runs to 14 residues. The V gene lost 4 bases and the J gene lost 5 bases, with 12 bases spanning the gap. Germline V gene sequence: CDR1 SGHVS, CDR2 FQNEAQ. Data came from immunoSEQ multiplex PCR; TCRdb stores just in-frame clones and leaves some out. The table has roughly 52,000 clones, about 86% seen once. This clone showed up just once. The chain joins TRBV7-8 to TRBJ1-5; maybe TRBD1 (6 bases). Specimen: peripheral blood. The clonotype was recovered from a middle-aged man with acute or convalescent COVID-19. The CDR3 bases are TGTGCCAGCAGCTCCAGGGGATTGGATCAGCCCCAGCATTTT. Translation gives CASSSRGLDQPQHF.